These T cell receptor beta chains were read from a single sample in a study of blood T cells in healthy people across ages. TCRdb re-analysed the 5' RACE reads in MiXCR, keeping a single row per CDR3 protein. The data hold around 870,000 distinct CDR3 sequences, with 25% to 30% observed a single time. The sample consisted of blood. Receptors originate from a woman aged 80 or older in good health. The CDR3 runs from the conserved cysteine through the conserved F or W. A D gene is named only where the DNA matches it firmly. Only part of the rows carry a size: once, few, many, or a class if the clone is expanded.

CDR3 protein	CDR3 DNA	clone size	D gene	V gene	J gene
CASSSRRTGGFHEQYF	TGTGCCAGCAGTTCCCGCCGGACAGGGGGCTTCCACGAGCAGTACTTC	-	TRBD1	TRBV27	TRBJ2-7
CASSNVRGNQPQHF	TGTGCCAGTAGCAACGTGCGGGGCAATCAGCCCCAGCATTTT	few	-	TRBV19	TRBJ1-5
CASSSPQGNYGHTF	TGTGCCAGCAGTTCACCCCAGGGTAACTATGGCCACACCTTC	-	-	TRBV12-3/TRBV12-4	TRBJ1-2
CSVVPYLSTDTQYF	TGCAGCGTTGTCCCATACCTTAGCACAGATACGCAGTATTTT	many	-	TRBV29-1	TRBJ2-3
CASTLTGGWNTEAFF	TGTGCCAGCACCTTGACAGGGGGATGGAACACTGAAGCTTTCTTT	-	TRBD1	TRBV14	TRBJ1-1
CASSQDIGGTIGNTIYF	TGTGCCAGCAGCCAAGATATTGGGGGCACCATAGGAAACACCATATATTTT	-	-	TRBV3-1	TRBJ1-3
CASSLATFGKLFF	TGTGCCAGCAGCTTAGCGACCTTTGGGAAACTGTTTTTT	few	-	TRBV7-2	TRBJ1-4
CAISAWAGTGSGEQYF	TGTGCCATCAGTGCCTGGGCAGGGACAGGGTCGGGCGAGCAGTACTTC	-	TRBD1	TRBV10-3	TRBJ2-7
CASSKQGFTEAFF	TGTGCCAGCAGCAAACAGGGATTCACTGAAGCTTTCTTT	-	-	TRBV7-2	TRBJ1-1
CSVGYGTGNQPQHF	TGCAGCGTTGGATACGGAACAGGCAATCAGCCCCAGCATTTT	many	-	TRBV29-1	TRBJ1-5
CASRPDGGYEAFF	TGTGCCAGCAGACCCGACGGAGGATATGAAGCTTTCTTT	-	-	TRBV14	TRBJ1-1
CASRVTGPREQFF	TGTGCCAGCAGAGTAACAGGGCCACGTGAGCAGTTCTTC	few	-	TRBV2	TRBJ2-1
CASSLYVGSRFF	TGTGCCAGCAGCTTATATGTCGGGTCCCGGTTCTTC	-	-	TRBV11-2	TRBJ2-1
CASSPLRTSGGAVSYNEQFF	TGTGCCAGCAGTCCCCTGAGGACTAGCGGGGGGGCCGTCTCCTACAATGAGCAGTTCTTC	many	TRBD2	TRBV28	TRBJ2-1